These 20 T cell receptor beta chains were all obtained from the same sample, sequenced in a study of blood T cell repertoires in COVID-19. Sequenced by immunoSEQ multiplex PCR; TCRdb stores in-frame clones only, minus some. The sample yields more than 95,000 clones, 85% to 90% seen once. The sequenced material came from peripheral blood. The receptor set was obtained from a man aged 50 or older with acute or convalescent COVID-19.

The rearrangement joins TRBV2 to TRBJ1-5; the D gene is possibly TRBD1 (5 bases). The CDR3 has 15 amino acids. CDR1 and CDR2 (germline): SNHLY, FYNNEI. The V end lost 2 bases, the J end lost 5 bases, and 13 bases lay between the germline ends. As DNA, the CDR3 is TGTGCCAGCAGTGAAAGGGCAGGACAATATCAGCCCCAGCATTTT. Its translation: CASSERAGQYQPQHF.

The chain links TRBV19 to TRBJ1-6; 7 bases align to TRBD1. The CDR3 runs 15 residues. The V gene end was trimmed by 3 bases and the J gene end by 5 bases; junction bases not matched to a gene: 4. CDR1 is LNHDA, CDR2 SQIVND, per germline (reference sequence). The CDR3 DNA follows: TGTGCCAGTAGTATGGGGGACAGTGATAATTCACCCCTCCACTTT. Amino acids: CASSMGDSDNSPLHF.

This chain links TRBV6-1 with TRBJ2-3; 8 bases match TRBD2. The CDR3 runs to 20 residues. CDR1 MNHNS and CDR2 SASEGT come from the germline V gene. V was clipped by 1 base and J by 5 bases; unmatched bases: 20. The chain's CDR3 is CASSEGSRGSRGRWGDTQYF. CDR3 coding DNA: TGTGCCAGCAGTGAAGGGAGTAGGGGAAGTCGCGGGAGGTGGGGAGATACGCAGTATTTT.

The rearrangement joins TRBV5-4 to TRBJ2-7, with a weak D call TRBD2 (5 bases). Germline assignment: CDR1 SGHNT and CDR2 YYREEE (reference sequence). V shed 4 bases and J shed 6 bases, with 8 bases lying between them. CDR3 length: 11 residues. CDR3 in amino acids: CASSELGEQYF. DNA for the CDR3: TGTGCCAGCAGCGAACTAGGCGAGCAGTACTTC.

The CDR3 loop is CASSLVAGTETQYF. The CDR3 DNA sequence: TGTGCCAGCAGCTTGGTAGCGGGAACAGAGACCCAGTACTTC. This chain uses TRBV5-6 with TRBJ2-5, with 8 bases matching TRBD2. Germline V gene sequence: CDR1 SGHDT, CDR2 YYEEEE. There are 14 residues in the CDR3. Unmatched junction bases numbered 2, after V lost 0 bases and J lost 4 bases.

This rearrangement joins TRBV7-9 to TRBJ2-2, with unresolved D. Trimming left V 4 bases short and J 2 bases short, with 8 bases between. Germline-derived CDR1 and CDR2 are SEHNR and FQNEAQ (reference sequence). The CDR3 runs 14 residues. The CDR3 reads CASSSVSNTGELFF. The CDR3 DNA reads TGTGCCAGCAGCTCCGTGAGTAACACCGGGGAGCTGTTTTTT.

CDR3 in amino acids: CASSLGAGSPLHF. The CDR3 nucleotides read TGTGCCAGCTCACTGGGGGCTGGATCACCCCTCCACTTT. The rearrangement joins TRBV18 to TRBJ1-6; the D gene is possibly TRBD1 (6 bases). The V end was cut by 4 bases, the J end by 10 bases, with 11 bases between. There are 13 residues in the CDR3. Germline loops: CDR1 KGHSH, CDR2 LQKENI.

The chain is built from TRBV7-9 and TRBJ1-2, with 7 bases identical to TRBD1. The junction had 0 bases not matched to a gene; V was cut back by 7 bases and J by 4 bases. The CDR3 runs to 11 residues. Germline V CDR1 and CDR2: SEHNR, FQNEAQ (reference sequence). The DNA for the CDR3 is TGTGCCAGCACAGGGGGCTATGGCTACACCTTC. Protein: CASTGGYGYTF.

V is TRBV7-9 and J is TRBJ1-2, with D maybe TRBD1 (6 bases). CDR1 is SEHNR, CDR2 FQNEAQ, per germline (reference sequence). Trimming removed 8 bases from V and 2 bases from J, with 9 bases in between. CDR3 size: 12 residues. DNA for the CDR3: TGTGCCAGCGCAGGACAGAACTATGGCTACACCTTC. Residues: CASAGQNYGYTF.

This clone was detected once. The chain has TRBV7-6 and TRBJ2-5; 9 bases agree with TRBD2. Germline CDR1 SGHVS, CDR2 FNYEAQ. This CDR3 is 15 amino acids long. The V and J ends lost 6 bases and 5 bases, in that order; junction bases with no gene match: 10. The CDR3 is CASRPIAGVRETQYF. For the CDR3, the DNA is TGTGCCAGCAGGCCCATAGCGGGAGTCCGGGAGACCCAGTACTTC.

The rearrangement uses TRBV27 and TRBJ2-3; TRBD1 is a possible D gene (6 bases). Trimming cost V 5 bases and J 2 bases, with 14 bases left between them. The CDR3 spans 15 residues. Germline CDR1 and CDR2: MNHEY and SMNVEV (reference sequence). The CDR3 sequence: CASSITGPLTDTQYF. Written as DNA, the CDR3 is TGTGCCAGCAGTATTACAGGGCCGCTCACAGATACGCAGTATTTT.

The chain couples TRBV19 to TRBJ1-1; D perhaps matches TRBD1 (5 bases). Germline V gene data show CDR1 as LNHDA and CDR2 as SQIVND (reference sequence). CDR3 length equals 11 residues. The ends were cut back, 3 bases at V and 9 bases at J, with 8 bases in the middle. DNA for the CDR3: TGTGCCAGTAGTATTCAGGGTAAAGCTTTCTTT. It yields the protein CASSIQGKAFF.

In this sample, this clone turned up once. The J gene is TRBJ2-1, the V gene TRBV24-1; TRBD1 is a possible D gene (7 bases). With 10 bases removed from V and 0 bases from J, the gap between germline ends came to 24 bases. Germline CDR1 KGHDR, CDR2 SFDVKD. The CDR3 is 18 amino acids. The CDR3 sequence is CATRGARDSQSSYNEQFF. The CDR3 nucleotides are TGTGCCACGCGCGGGGCCCGGGACAGTCAAAGCTCCTACAATGAGCAGTTCTTC.

The chain has TRBV29-1 and TRBJ2-1; 9 bases match TRBD2. Trimming cost V 6 bases and J 0 bases; bases outside gene matches: 6. The CDR3 has 15 amino acids. Germline V lookup: CDR1 SQVTM, CDR2 ANQGSEA. CDR3 sequence reads: CSVGLSGSSYNEQFF. CDR3 sequence (DNA): TGCAGCGTGGGTCTTAGCGGGAGCTCCTACAATGAGCAGTTCTTC.

The chain carries TRBV2 and TRBJ2-4; TRBD2 matches at 8 bases. The CDR3 is 15 residues long. V was pared by 7 bases and J by 1 base, with 6 bases of the junction left unmatched. Germline V CDR1 and CDR2: SNHLY, FYNNEI. The CDR3 DNA reads as TGTGCCAGCACCATGACTAGCGCCGCCAAAAACATTCAGTACTTC. Amino acids: CASTMTSAAKNIQYF.

This chain connects TRBV2 to TRBJ1-2; a possible D gene is TRBD1 (6 bases). Germline CDR1 reads SNHLY; CDR2 reads FYNNEI. Trimming stripped 2 bases from V and 7 bases from J, with 11 bases between. This CDR3 spans 13 amino acids. The DNA of the CDR3 is TGTGCCAGCAGTGAAAGGGGGGGCCCTGGCTACACCTTC. Translation gives CASSERGGPGYTF.

The genes are TRBV7-8 and TRBJ1-1, with TRBD1 identical over 9 bases. The CDR3 has 14 residues. The V gene's germline CDR1 is SGHVS and CDR2 FQNEAQ. With 4 bases clipped from V and 4 bases from J, the junction kept 4 bases outside the gene matches. The CDR3 bases are TGTGCCAGCAGCTCTCTGGGACAGGGCACTGAAGCTTTCTTT. Amino acids: CASSSLGQGTEAFF.

This sequence joins TRBV25-1 and TRBJ2-5, with TRBD1 as a possible D gene (6 bases). V was trimmed by 2 bases and J by 2 bases, leaving 12 bases between them. The CDR3 has 15 amino acids. Germline values: CDR1 MGHDK, CDR2 SYGVNS. As DNA, the CDR3 is TGTGCCAGCAGTGAAGGTCCCGGGACACAAGAGACCCAGTACTTC. This translates into CASSEGPGTQETQYF.

This chain joins TRBV27 and TRBJ2-1; a weak D match, TRBD1 (6 bases). This CDR3 region has 17 residues. Germline CDR1 is MNHEY and CDR2 is SMNVEV (reference sequence). With 5 bases removed from V and 8 bases from J, the gap between germline ends came to 25 bases. The CDR3 loop reads CASSDLIRDTKPDEQFF. The CDR3 DNA sequence: TGTGCCAGCAGTGATTTGATTCGGGACACGAAGCCCGATGAGCAGTTCTTC.

This clone was seen a handful of times. The chain is built from TRBV5-1 and TRBJ2-1; 11 bases are shared with TRBD2. This CDR3 comprises 15 residues. Per germline, CDR1 SGHRS and CDR2 YFSETQ. The V segment lost 4 bases and the J segment 6 bases; nucleotides outside the gene matches: 6. The CDR3 bases are TGCGCCAGCAGCCAGACTAGCGGGATGTCCAATGAGCAGTTCTTC. Translated, it gives CASSQTSGMSNEQFF.